This entry describes one T cell receptor beta chain. This record belongs to a study of T cells in Graves' hyperthyroidism and ophthalmopathy. For the study at large: Initial diagnosis, before any treatment, was when peripheral blood was collected.

Germline values: CDR1 MNHEY, CDR2 SMNVEV (reference sequence). The ends were cut back, 8 bases at V and 1 base at J, with 20 bases in the middle. The CDR3 is made up of 16 amino acids. The source material, RNA transcripts, was used to amplify TCR beta CDR3 regions. The HTBI primer set served for first-round RT-PCR of the TCR CDR3. MiXCR was run by TCRdb on the multiplex PCR reads, yielding one entry per CDR3 protein. Here the sample spans roughly 300,000 distinct CDR3 sequences, 15% to 20% being singletons. Graves' hyperthyroidism was deemed stable absent ophthalmopathy progression within 18 months. Sequencing was carried out using blood. The chain uses TRBV27 and TRBJ1-2; D is uncertain. The TCR sequence derives from a woman aged 45-59 years with Graves' hyperthyroidism. The CDR3: CASATAASTINYGYTF. In nucleotides, the CDR3 is TGTGCCAGCGCAACGGCAGCCTCTACAATTAACTATGGCTACACCTTC.